This paragraph covers one T cell receptor beta chain sequence. This may stem from a read error, because a much larger clone lies one nucleotide away. Germline V gene lookup returns CDR1 MGHRA and CDR2 YSYEKL. This CDR3 is 13 amino acids long. These data come from a study of T cell repertoires in cytomegalovirus infection. Each CDR3 protein is one row after TCRdb ran MiXCR on the reads. In the table there are roughly 720,000 distinct CDR3 sequences, roughly 36% of which are singletons. The sequenced sample consisted of PBMCs. The V and J genes are TRBV4-1 and TRBJ2-1; D not certain. The TCR sequence derives from a human donor in good health (CMV status not recorded). Some clones in this sample may be carry-over from other donors' samples. The CDR3 here is CSSSQDLTREQFF. CDR3 coding DNA: TGCTCCAGCAGCCAAGATCTTACGCGGGAGCAGTTCTTC.